Shown below are 12 T cell receptor beta chains from a single sample sequenced in a study. TCRdb fed the 5' RACE reads into MiXCR, producing one record per CDR3 protein. The table has about 62,000 distinct CDR3 sequences, roughly 30% seen once. The sample consisted of tumor-infiltrating naive CD4+ T cells sorted from the breast tumor. Subset: naive CD4+ T cells, CD4+CD45RA+CD25-. Receptors were obtained from a female donor with breast cancer.

This clonotype turned up a few times. V is TRBV28 and J is TRBJ2-3; no reliable D call. CDR1 and CDR2 (germline): MDHEN, SYDVKM. V was pared by 5 bases and J by 3 bases, with 12 bases between. There are 14 residues in the CDR3. CDR3 sequence (DNA): TGTGCCAGCAGTGGCGGCTATACAACAGATACGCAGTATTTT. Residues: CASSGGYTTDTQYF.

J is TRBJ2-1 and V is TRBV18; 10 bases are a match to TRBD1. The CDR3 length is 13 residues. Germline values: CDR1 KGHSH, CDR2 LQKENI. The junction had 6 bases not matched to a gene; V was cut back by 11 bases and J by 5 bases. CDR3 loop: CAGGTGVHNEQFF. The CDR3 DNA reads TGTGCCGGAGGGACAGGGGTCCACAATGAGCAGTTCTTC.

This clonotype was seen a single time. The V gene is TRBV7-3, the J gene TRBJ2-2, with TRBD1 matching 8 bases. Looked up from germline, CDR1 is SGHTA and CDR2 is FQGTGA. The CDR3 length is 15 residues. The trim removed 0 bases at V and 7 bases at J, leaving 4 bases unmatched. The CDR3 region is CASSLTQGAVGELFF. The CDR3 coding sequence is TGTGCCAGCAGCTTAACGCAGGGGGCGGTCGGGGAGCTGTTTTTT.

There are many counts of this clonotype. The gene calls are TRBV7-9 and TRBJ1-5, with a possible D match to TRBD1 (6 bases). The CDR3 has 13 residues. The germline V gene encodes CDR1 SEHNR and CDR2 FQNEAQ (reference sequence). V was shortened by 5 bases and J by 9 bases, with 14 bases between the two germline ends. CDR3 bases: TGTGCCAGCAGCGCCTCACAGGGCCCGCCCCAGCATTTT. Its translation is CASSASQGPPQHF. The full variable domain, with the rest looked up from reference TRBV7-9 and TRBJ1-5, is DTGVSQNPRHKITKRGQNVTFRCDPISEHNRLYWYRQTLGQGPEFLTYFQNEAQLEKSRLLSDRFSAERPKGSFSTLEIQRTEQGDSAMYLCASSASQGPPQHFGDGTRLSIL.

This chain uses TRBV3-1 with TRBJ1-1; D might be TRBD1 (5 bases). The CDR3 contains 16 residues. Germline V gives CDR1 LGHDT, CDR2 YNNKEL (reference sequence). Trimming took 2 bases from V and 0 from J, leaving 13 bases between them. Here the CDR3 reads CASSQNSGLVNTEAFF. Here the CDR3 DNA reads TGTGCCAGCAGCCAAAATTCAGGGTTGGTGAACACTGAAGCTTTCTTT.

On this clonotype itself: A much larger clone differs by one base, so this may be a read error. The rearrangement joins TRBV20-1 to TRBJ2-2, with D possibly matching TRBD2 (6 bases). The CDR3 contains 16 residues. Germline CDR1 is DFQATT and CDR2 is SNEGSKA (reference sequence). CDR3 amino acids: CSARDPLARNTEELFF. The CDR3 nucleotides are TGCAGTGCTAGAGATCCTCTAGCGAGGAACACCGAGGAGCTGTTTTTT.

The chain is built from TRBV5-1 and TRBJ1-3, with D hard to call. V shed 2 bases and J shed 4 bases, with 10 bases lying between them. The CDR3 length is 14 residues. Germline V CDR1 and CDR2: SGHRS, YFSETQ. The chain's CDR3 is CASSLSRNGNTIYF. The DNA of the CDR3 is TGCGCCAGCAGCTTAAGCCGGAACGGAAACACCATATATTTT.

This clonotype is labeled medium-sized. The chain links TRBV6-1 to TRBJ2-3; no clear D. The CDR3 is 10 amino acids. The V end lost 7 bases, the J end lost 7 bases, and 6 bases lay between the germline ends. CDR1 and CDR2 from the germline V gene are MNHNS and SASEGT. The CDR3 sequence: CASMLHTQYF. CDR3 DNA sequence: TGTGCCAGCATGCTACATACGCAGTATTTT.

The chain carries TRBV7-2 and TRBJ2-7; 9 bases are a match to TRBD2. CDR1 SGHTA and CDR2 FQGNSA come from the germline V gene. The CDR3 runs 15 residues. The V gene end was trimmed by 5 bases and the J gene end by 1 base; junction bases not matched to a gene: 6. CDR3 bases: TGTGCCAGCAGCCTCGCTAGCGGGACTTCCTACGAGCAGTACTTC. This sequence encodes CASSLASGTSYEQYF.

The table lists this clonotype with a few counts. V is TRBV7-9 and J is TRBJ2-6; tentative D call: TRBD1 (6 bases). Trimming cost V 5 bases and J 0 bases, with 14 bases left between them. Germline values: CDR1 SEHNR, CDR2 FQNEAQ (reference sequence). The CDR3 has 17 residues. The CDR3 bases are TGTGCCAGCAGCCCGCGACAGGTTCTCTCTGGGGCCAACGTCCTGACTTTC. This sequence encodes CASSPRQVLSGANVLTF.

The chain combines TRBV6-5 with TRBJ2-3; 8 bases fit TRBD2. The CDR3 extends over 17 amino acids. With 0 bases clipped from V and 3 bases from J, the junction kept 8 bases outside the gene matches. CDR1 and CDR2 (germline): MNHEY, SVGAGI. The CDR3, as DNA: TGTGCCAGCAGTTACTCGCCCCCGACTAGCGAGACAGATACGCAGTATTTT. Its protein product is CASSYSPPTSETDTQYF.

This clonotype was seen ten or more times. The genes are TRBV7-9 and TRBJ2-1; 8 bases agree with TRBD1. The CDR3 length is 15 residues. V lost 5 bases and J lost 1; bases outside the gene matches: 4. Per germline, CDR1 SEHNR and CDR2 FQNEAQ (reference sequence). The CDR3 loop reads CASSLRTGSYNEQFF. The DNA for the CDR3 is TGTGCCAGCAGCCTAAGGACAGGGTCCTACAATGAGCAGTTCTTC.